Below, 15 T cell receptor beta chains from the same sample are listed, as sequenced in a study of preoperative IRX-2 immunotherapy in early breast cancer. Sequencing was performed with immunoSEQ multiplex PCR; in TCRdb, only in-frame clones are kept and a portion is missing. Among 10,000 to 15,000 clones, more than 75% were seen once, and the ten largest hold approximately 28%. Sample treatment: preoperative locoregional IRX-2 cytokine immunotherapy. The sample was gathered from a patient treated with IRX-2 immunotherapy. The receptors derive from a human donor with breast cancer.

The rearrangement links TRBV5-6 to TRBJ2-1; D is unclear. CDR3 size: 14 residues. V lost 0 bases and J 2 bases, leaving 6 bases between the germline ends. From germline, CDR1 is SGHDT and CDR2 YYEEEE. The DNA of the CDR3 is TGTGCCAGCAGCTTGGCGGCAACCTACAATGAGCAGTTCTTC. It specifies CASSLAATYNEQFF. Full variable domain (missing parts from reference TRBV5-6 and TRBJ2-1): DAGVTQSPTHLIKTRGQQVTLRCSPKSGHDTVSWYQQALGQGPQFIFQYYEEEERQRGNFPDRFSGHQFPNYSSELNVNALLLGDSALYLCASSLAATYNEQFFGPGTRLTVL.

This clone was seen a single time. CDR3 bases: TGTGCCAGCATCGGGGGACTAGCCCTAACCTACGAGCAGTACTTC. Protein: CASIGGLALTYEQYF. The chain is built from TRBV6-1 and TRBJ2-7; 9 bases match TRBD2. V shed 7 bases, J shed 2 bases, and the junction held 9 bases outside the gene matches. The V gene's germline CDR1 is MNHNS and CDR2 SASEGT. CDR3 length equals 15 residues.

As to this clone: The germline gene is not matched at one end of the junction; a read error may be the cause. This chain joins TRBV4-1 and TRBJ1-2, with D possibly matching TRBD1 (5 bases). The CDR3 runs to 13 residues. Germline V lookup: CDR1 MGHRA, CDR2 YSYEKL. DNA of the CDR3: TGCGCCGGCAGCCCGAAAGGGGTTCCGGGCTACACCTTC. Translated: CAGSPKGVPGYTF.

This chain joins TRBV7-8 and TRBJ2-1; 9 positions match TRBD2. Germline V gene sequence: CDR1 SGHVS, CDR2 FQNEAQ. The CDR3 is made up of 17 amino acids. Trimming cost V 3 bases and J 0 bases; bases outside gene matches: 6. Here the CDR3 DNA reads TGTGCCAGCAGCTTCCAACTTAGCGGGGGCTCCTACAATGAGCAGTTCTTC. It translates to CASSFQLSGGSYNEQFF.

In its sample, this clone was seen once. The genes are TRBV9 and TRBJ1-2, with D unclear. Germline CDR1 SGDLS, CDR2 YYNGEE. The CDR3 is made up of 12 amino acids. V was shortened by 3 bases and J by 4 bases, with 7 bases between the two germline ends. The CDR3 nucleotides are TGTGCCAGCAGCGCCCGGGCCTATGGCTACACCTTC. Protein: CASSARAYGYTF.

This sequence joins TRBV6-6 and TRBJ1-5; D gene unclear. V was shortened by 6 bases and J by 1 base, with 13 bases between the two germline ends. The V gene's germline CDR1 is MNHNY and CDR2 SVGAGI (reference sequence). This CDR3 comprises 15 residues. The CDR3 region is CASRGGGGSNQPQHF. In DNA, the CDR3 is TGTGCCAGCAGGGGTGGTGGAGGCAGCAATCAGCCCCAGCATTTT.

The chain employs TRBV5-1 and TRBJ1-1, with a possible D match to TRBD1 (6 bases). Trimming cost V 4 bases and J 2 bases, with 15 bases left between them. Germline assignment: CDR1 SGHRS and CDR2 YFSETQ. This CDR3 has 15 residues. The CDR3 DNA reads as TGCGCCAGCAGCAAAAGACAGGTAGGAAACACTGAAGCTTTCTTT. This encodes CASSKRQVGNTEAFF.

The chain joins TRBV6-5 to TRBJ1-5; D might be TRBD1 (5 bases). Between the trimmed V and J ends, which lost 6 bases and 3 bases, there was a span of 9 bases. Germline V gene data show CDR1 as MNHEY and CDR2 as SVGAGI. The CDR3 spans 13 residues. The CDR3 loop reads CASRRDSNQPQHF. In nucleotides, the CDR3 is TGTGCCAGCAGGCGGGACTCCAATCAGCCCCAGCATTTT.

The gene calls are TRBV7-2 and TRBJ2-5; D possibly matches TRBD1 or TRBD2 (6 bases each). Germline loops: CDR1 SGHTA, CDR2 FQGNSA. This CDR3 region has 16 residues. The V and J ends lost 0 bases and 4 bases respectively, with 15 bases between them. The DNA of the CDR3 is TGTGCCAGCAGCTTAGCAGGGGGGTTGCGGAGAGAGACCCAGTACTTC. Its translation: CASSLAGGLRRETQYF.

The V call is TRBV11-3, the J call TRBJ1-1; D remains unclear. Looked up from germline, CDR1 is SGHNT and CDR2 is YENEEA. Between the trimmed V and J ends, which lost 1 base and 1 base, there was a span of 7 bases. This CDR3 is 14 amino acids long. CDR3: CASSLVRRNTEAFF. The CDR3 DNA follows: TGTGCCAGCAGCTTAGTGCGGAGGAACACTGAAGCTTTCTTT.

This clone was recorded only once. The chain employs TRBV9 and TRBJ2-1; 13 nucleotides agree with TRBD2. The J segment lost 8 bases and the V segment lost 4 bases, leaving 12 bases of the junction unmatched. The germline V gene encodes CDR1 SGDLS and CDR2 YYNGEE. The CDR3 covers 17 residues. CDR3 nucleotide sequence: TGTGCCAGCAGCCCCCGACTAGCGGGGGGTTTAAGGGATGAGCAGTTCTTC. Protein: CASSPRLAGGLRDEQFF. Together with reference TRBV9 and TRBJ2-1, the CDR3 gives the full variable domain: DSGVTQTPKHLITATGQRVTLRCSPRSGDLSVYWYQQSLDQGLQFLIQYYNGEERAKGNILERFSAQQFPDLHSELNLSSLELGDSALYFCASSPRLAGGLRDEQFFGPGTRLTVL.

This chain connects TRBV19 to TRBJ2-3; D is perhaps TRBD1 (7 bases). With 4 bases removed from V and 5 bases from J, the gap between germline ends came to 10 bases. The CDR3 extends over 13 amino acids. CDR1 is LNHDA and CDR2 is SQIVND in the germline V gene (reference sequence). The CDR3 nucleotides read TGTGCCAGTAGTACAGGGGGGCTAGATACGCAGTATTTT. Residues: CASSTGGLDTQYF.

V is TRBV28 and J is TRBJ1-1; D perhaps matches TRBD1 (6 bases). V dropped 2 bases and J dropped 10 bases, with 20 bases sitting between them. Germline CDR1 reads MDHEN; CDR2 reads SYDVKM. CDR3 length: 15 residues. CDR3 in DNA: TGTGCCAGCAGTTTAACAGGGACGAATTTACGGGGAGCTTTCTTT. The encoded protein is CASSLTGTNLRGAFF.

The rearrangement links TRBV6-5 to TRBJ1-4, with unresolved D. V lost 6 bases and J 7 bases, leaving 12 bases between the germline ends. The V gene's germline CDR1 is MNHEY and CDR2 SVGAGI. This CDR3 comprises 13 residues. CDR3 sequence reads: CASRGTDSEKLFF. The DNA of the CDR3 is TGTGCCAGCAGAGGAACGGATTCTGAAAAACTGTTTTTT.

The chain combines TRBV19 with TRBJ2-2; D unresolved. Germline V lookup: CDR1 LNHDA, CDR2 SQIVND (reference sequence). Trimming left V 9 bases short and J 4 bases short, with 12 bases between. CDR3 length: 13 residues. In DNA, the CDR3 is TGTGCCAGCGAAATTAGGGTCACCGGGGAGCTGTTTTTT. Amino acids: CASEIRVTGELFF.